This T cell receptor (beta chain) is from a study of blood T cell repertoires in COVID-19. Study overall: The United States, Italy and Spain provided the acute and convalescent COVID-19 samples.

Trimming removed 0 bases from V and 4 bases from J; junction bases left unmatched: 7. Per the germline V gene, CDR1 is SGHRS and CDR2 is YFSETQ. This CDR3 is 16 amino acids long. Sequencing used immunoSEQ multiplex PCR; TCRdb keeps in-frame clones, though not all of them. The repertoire has over 450,000 clones, about 88% of them found once; the top ten carry around 0.95%. The source material was peripheral blood. The chain has TRBV5-1 and TRBJ2-5, with 9 nucleotides matching TRBD1. The receptor was isolated from a man between 18 and 35 years old with COVID-19, enrolled during active disease. In DNA form, the CDR3 reads TGCGCCAGCAGCTTGGGAGGACAGGGGTGGCGAGAGACCCAGTACTTC. Its translation is CASSLGGQGWRETQYF.